This is a list of T cell receptor beta chains from one sample in a study of T-cell reconstitution after alpha-beta-depleted transplantation in children. TCRdb used MiXCR to reprocess the PCR reads, holding one entry per CDR3 protein. The table has approximately 300,000 distinct CDR3 sequences, over 7% seen once. Source: peripheral blood, taken 360 days after TCRalphabeta/CD19-depleted stem cell transplant. All receptors derive from a female patient between 2 and 15 years old who had a stem cell transplant for Fanconi anemia, so the T cells may come from the graft donor. CDR3s include the opening cysteine and the closing phenylalanine or tryptophan. A D gene is named only where the DNA matches it firmly. Only some rows state a clone size, as once, few, many or a class for expanded clones.

v_call,d_call,clone_size,j_call,cdr3_nt,cdr3_aa
TRBV12-3/TRBV12-4,.,many,TRBJ1-1,TGTGCCAGCAGTTCTCACGTCCGGGAGGAAGAAGCTTTCTTT,CASSSHVREEEAFF
TRBV15,.,many,TRBJ1-1,TGTGCCACCAGCATACCGACAGTGGGGCATGAAGCTTTCTTT,CATSIPTVGHEAFF
TRBV6-1,TRBD1,.,TRBJ1-6,TGTGCCAGCAAAATAACAGGGGGCTATTCACCCCTCCACTTT,CASKITGGYSPLHF
TRBV15,.,many,TRBJ2-3,TGTGCCACCAGCAGAGGTCCGGATAGCACAGATACGCAGTATTTT,CATSRGPDSTDTQYF
TRBV7-9,TRBD2,few,TRBJ2-3,TGTGCCAGCAGCTTAGTTTCGATAGCGGGGGGACGGACGCAGTATTTT,CASSLVSIAGGRTQYF
TRBV6-5,TRBD2,many,TRBJ2-7,TGTGCCACTTACGGACTAGCGAACGAGCAGTACTTC,CATYGLANEQYF
TRBV10-3,.,many,TRBJ2-5,TGTGCCATCTCCTCTGGAGGTTTGGAGACCCAGTACTTC,CAISSGGLETQYF
TRBV25-1,.,many,TRBJ2-3,TGTGCCAGCAGTGAATGGGCCAGCACAGATACGCAGTATTTT,CASSEWASTDTQYF
TRBV5-5,TRBD2,.,TRBJ2-7,TGTGCCAGCAGCTTACTGACCAGACTAGCGGGCTACGAGCAGTACTTC,CASSLLTRLAGYEQYF
TRBV6-1,.,.,TRBJ2-2,TGTGCCAGCAGTGAAGGAGGCCCTAACACCGGGGAGCTGTTTTTT,CASSEGGPNTGELFF
TRBV6-5,.,.,TRBJ1-1,TGTGCCAGCAGTTACTCACAGGTGAACACTGAAGCTTTCTTT,CASSYSQVNTEAFF
TRBV7-9,.,many,TRBJ1-4,TGTGCCAGCAGCTTATGGACAGCTGCAACTAATGAAAAACTGTTTTTT,CASSLWTAATNEKLFF
TRBV27,.,few,TRBJ1-3,TGTGCCAGCAGCCGCATTGCGTCTGGAAACACCATATATTTT,CASSRIASGNTIYF
TRBV6-5,.,many,TRBJ2-1,TGTGCCAGCAGTTATATGGCCCCCAAAGGGGCGGATGAGCAGTTCTTC,CASSYMAPKGADEQFF
TRBV12-3/TRBV12-4,TRBD1,.,TRBJ1-2,TGTGCCAGCAGCCCAGACAGGGAGGTCTATGGCTACACCTTC,CASSPDREVYGYTF
TRBV7-2,.,many,TRBJ2-7,TGTGCCAGCAGCTCCGAAAGGGGCTACGAGCAGTACTTC,CASSSERGYEQYF
TRBV20-1,.,.,TRBJ2-7,TGCAGTGTCCCGCTTGGGACGGCCCCGGAGCAGTACTTC,CSVPLGTAPEQYF
TRBV7-2,TRBD1,few,TRBJ2-3,TGTGCCAGCAGCTTAGTGACAGGGTGGGGCACAGATACGCAGTATTTT,CASSLVTGWGTDTQYF
TRBV18,.,.,TRBJ2-1,TGTGCCAGCTCACCACGGCCGGGACAAACATCCAATGAGCAGTTCTTC,CASSPRPGQTSNEQFF
TRBV29-1,.,many,TRBJ2-1,TGCAGCGTTGACAGGGTTAATATGGATGAGCAGTTCTTC,CSVDRVNMDEQFF
TRBV2,TRBD2,.,TRBJ2-1,TGTGCCAGCTTAATGTCCGGGACTAGCGGGGACAATGAGCAGTTCTTC,CASLMSGTSGDNEQFF
TRBV4-2,.,many,TRBJ1-1,TGTGCCAGCAGCCCGGACGGAAGAAACACTGAAGCTTTCTTT,CASSPDGRNTEAFF
TRBV7-9,.,.,TRBJ1-2,TGTGCCAGCAGCCCCGACGGGGCCGCTGGGGGCTACACCTTC,CASSPDGAAGGYTF
TRBV5-1,.,many,TRBJ1-1,TGCGCCAGCAGAAATGGAAACAGGGTCAACACTGAAGCTTTCTTT,CASRNGNRVNTEAFF
TRBV28,TRBD1,many,TRBJ1-1,TGTGCCAGCAGTCCTCAGGGGGGGAACACTGAAGCTTTCTTT,CASSPQGGNTEAFF
TRBV24-1,.,few,TRBJ2-2,TGTGCCACCAGTGATTTGCCTCGGGGTGCCAACACCGGGGAGCTGTTTTTT,CATSDLPRGANTGELFF
TRBV12-3/TRBV12-4,TRBD1,.,TRBJ1-4,TGTGCCAGCAGTTGGACAGGGGGTTCTGAAAAACTGTTTTTT,CASSWTGGSEKLFF
TRBV29-1,.,few,TRBJ2-1,TGCAGCGTTGCCTTGATAGGGGAGCTAGGGGAGCAGTTCTTC,CSVALIGELGEQFF
TRBV12-3/TRBV12-4,.,.,TRBJ2-4,TGTGCCAGCAGTATCGGACAGTTTATTCAGTACTTC,CASSIGQFIQYF
TRBV10-2,.,few,TRBJ2-1,TGCGCCAGCATAGGCTACAATGAGCAGTTCTTC,CASIGYNEQFF
TRBV5-6,.,.,TRBJ1-5,TGTGCCAGCAGCTTGCTGCGAGGGAGCAATCAGCCCCAGCATTTT,CASSLLRGSNQPQHF
TRBV5-1,TRBD1,few,TRBJ2-2,TGCGCCAGCAGCTCGACAGGGCCCACCGGGGAGCTGTTTTTT,CASSSTGPTGELFF
TRBV4-1,.,many,TRBJ1-4,TGCGCCAGCAGCCACCACTTCGTAAAGGGTAATGAAAAACTGTTTTTT,CASSHHFVKGNEKLFF
TRBV28,.,many,TRBJ1-5,TGTGCCAGCGGGGTTAACGATAGAAGTCAGCCCCAGCATTTT,CASGVNDRSQPQHF
TRBV5-6,.,many,TRBJ1-5,TGTGCCAGCAGCGCCGGGGATCAGCCCCAGCATTTT,CASSAGDQPQHF
TRBV7-8,TRBD2,.,TRBJ2-2,TGTGCCAGCAGCTTCGGCCTTTGGGCGGGAGGGGGCACCGGGGAGCTGTTTTTT,CASSFGLWAGGGTGELFF
TRBV5-1,TRBD1,many,TRBJ2-1,TGCGCCAGCAGCTTAGGGACAGGGCCTAGCGGCTCAGACAATGAGCAGTTCTTC,CASSLGTGPSGSDNEQFF
TRBV29-1,.,many,TRBJ2-6,TGCAGCGTTGGGGTCAGTGGCTCTGGGGCCAACGTCCTGACTTTC,CSVGVSGSGANVLTF
TRBV2,.,few,TRBJ1-2,TGTGCCAGCCCCTCAAGACAGTCGACCCTTGGCTACACCTTC,CASPSRQSTLGYTF
TRBV6-2/TRBV6-3,TRBD2,many,TRBJ2-7,TGTGCCAGTAGGAGGACTAGCGGCGACGAGCAGTACTTC,CASRRTSGDEQYF
TRBV15,.,many,TRBJ2-3,TGTGCCACCAGCAGAGATAATGCAGTCACGCGTAGCACAGATACGCAGTATTTT,CATSRDNAVTRSTDTQYF
TRBV30,.,.,TRBJ1-5,TGTGCCTGGAGACTACAAGGTAGCAATCAGCCCCAGCATTTT,CAWRLQGSNQPQHF